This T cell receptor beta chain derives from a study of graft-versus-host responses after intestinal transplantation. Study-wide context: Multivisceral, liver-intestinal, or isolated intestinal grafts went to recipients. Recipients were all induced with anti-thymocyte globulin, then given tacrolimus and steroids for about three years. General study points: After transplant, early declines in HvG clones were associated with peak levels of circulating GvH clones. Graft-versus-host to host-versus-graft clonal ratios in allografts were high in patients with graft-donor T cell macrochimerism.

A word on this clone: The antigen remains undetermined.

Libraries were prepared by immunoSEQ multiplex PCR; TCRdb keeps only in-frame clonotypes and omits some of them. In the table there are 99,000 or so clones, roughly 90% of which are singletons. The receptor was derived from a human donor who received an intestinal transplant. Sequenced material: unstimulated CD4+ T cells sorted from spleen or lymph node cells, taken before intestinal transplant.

The CDR3 here is CASSGGGVRAETQYF. The CDR3 nucleotides are TGTGCCAGCAGCGGGGGCGGGGTTCGTGCAGAGACCCAGTACTTC. The genes are TRBV9 and TRBJ2-5; possible D gene TRBD2, 6 bases. The germline CDR1 and CDR2 sequences are SGDLS and YYNGEE. V lost 3 bases to trimming and J lost 4 bases, with 16 bases between them. This CDR3 is built from 15 residues. Full variable domain (outside the CDR3, taken from reference TRBV9 and TRBJ2-5): DSGVTQTPKHLITATGQRVTLRCSPRSGDLSVYWYQQSLDQGLQFLIQYYNGEERAKGNILERFSAQQFPDLHSELNLSSLELGDSALYFCASSGGGVRAETQYFGPGTRLLVL.